This TCR beta chain was captured by sequencing in a study of cytomegalovirus exposure and HLA in healthy donors. Study summary: Of around 400 genotyped donors, about 80% grouped in the Caucasian-associated ancestry cluster. Broader study findings: An Asian-associated ancestry cluster reportedly showed fewer N-insertions than the roughly 700-donor mean in a later analysis.

The PCR had 60 Vbeta and 13 Jbeta primers. Data came from immunoSEQ multiplex PCR; TCRdb stores just in-frame clones and leaves some out. The data contain under 200,000 clones, roughly 85% of them singletons. About this clone itself: Its target is not known.

The source of this sequence is a man aged 25 to 40 in good health and CMV-seropositive. What was sequenced was PBMCs.

The DNA for the CDR3 is TGTGCCAGCAGCCAAACCGGGGGGTGGGTAATGAACACTGAAGCTTTCTTT. It encodes CASSQTGGWVMNTEAFF. The chain joins TRBV13 to TRBJ1-1; a possible D gene is TRBD1 (5 bases). The germline V gene has CDR1 PRHDT and CDR2 FYEKMQ (reference sequence). The V gene lost 5 bases and the J gene lost 0 bases, with 19 bases spanning the gap. The CDR3 loop spans 17 amino acids.